The sequence of this T cell receptor beta chain was determined in a study of blood T cell repertoires in COVID-19. Participants were aged about 18 to 89 years from approximately 24 US areas. CDR1 is SGHRS and CDR2 is YFSETQ in the germline V gene. V lost 1 base and J 4 bases, leaving 11 bases between the germline ends. The CDR3 is made up of 15 amino acids. Profiling relied on immunoSEQ multiplex PCR, and the TCRdb table lists in-frame clones only, not all of them. The table includes more than 250,000 clones, around 83% detected once. This sequence was found in a man in his forties who had been exposed to COVID-19. Input material: PBMCs or T cells enriched from blood (not recorded which). The V gene is TRBV5-1, the J gene TRBJ1-4; tentatively, D is TRBD1 (6 bases). The CDR3, as DNA: TGCGCCAGCAGCTTGTGGCCGGACAGTAATGAAAAACTGTTTTTT. Encoded protein: CASSLWPDSNEKLFF.